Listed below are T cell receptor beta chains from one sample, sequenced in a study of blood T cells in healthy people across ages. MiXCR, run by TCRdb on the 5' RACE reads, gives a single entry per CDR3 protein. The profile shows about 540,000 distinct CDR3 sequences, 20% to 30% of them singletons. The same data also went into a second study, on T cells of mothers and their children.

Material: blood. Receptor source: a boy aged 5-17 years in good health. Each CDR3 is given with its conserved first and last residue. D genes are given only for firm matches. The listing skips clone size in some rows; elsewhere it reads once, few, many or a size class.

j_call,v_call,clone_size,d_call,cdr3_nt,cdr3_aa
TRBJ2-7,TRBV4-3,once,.,TGCGCCAGCAGCCAAGGAACGCAGGTTGGAAACTCCTACGAGCAGTACTTC,CASSQGTQVGNSYEQYF
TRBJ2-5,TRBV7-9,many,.,TGTGCCAGCAGCCCACTTGAGGGAGGCCAAGAGACCCAGTACTTC,CASSPLEGGQETQYF
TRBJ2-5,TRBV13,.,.,TGTGCCAGCAGCCCCCGGAGCGAAGGGACCCAGTACTTC,CASSPRSEGTQYF
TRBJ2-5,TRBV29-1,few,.,TGCAGCGTCAGAGCGTCCGGGGAGACCCAGTACTTC,CSVRASGETQYF
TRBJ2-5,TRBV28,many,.,TGTGCCAGCAGTTTCACCGAGACCCAGTACTTC,CASSFTETQYF
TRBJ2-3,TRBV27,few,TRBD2,TGTGCCAGCAGTGACCGGGGGGTAGCGGGCTTTACAGATACGCAGTATTTT,CASSDRGVAGFTDTQYF
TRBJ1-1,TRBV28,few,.,TGTGCCAGCAGCCCCCCCGCGGGAGGCACTGAAGCTTTCTTT,CASSPPAGGTEAFF
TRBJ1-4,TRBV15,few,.,TGTGCCACCAGCAGAGGCTCGGGACGGAGAACTAATGAAAAACTGTTTTTT,CATSRGSGRRTNEKLFF
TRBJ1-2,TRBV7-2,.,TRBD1,TGTGCCAGCAGCTTGTCCCCGGGACAGGGCCCCGAGGGCTATGGCTACACCTTC,CASSLSPGQGPEGYGYTF
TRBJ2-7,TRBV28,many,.,TGTGCCAGCAGGGACAGAACCTACGAGCAGTACTTC,CASRDRTYEQYF
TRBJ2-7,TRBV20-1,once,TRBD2,TGCAGTTCGAATGGGCCTAGCGGGAGAGCGACCTACGAGCAGTACTTC,CSSNGPSGRATYEQYF